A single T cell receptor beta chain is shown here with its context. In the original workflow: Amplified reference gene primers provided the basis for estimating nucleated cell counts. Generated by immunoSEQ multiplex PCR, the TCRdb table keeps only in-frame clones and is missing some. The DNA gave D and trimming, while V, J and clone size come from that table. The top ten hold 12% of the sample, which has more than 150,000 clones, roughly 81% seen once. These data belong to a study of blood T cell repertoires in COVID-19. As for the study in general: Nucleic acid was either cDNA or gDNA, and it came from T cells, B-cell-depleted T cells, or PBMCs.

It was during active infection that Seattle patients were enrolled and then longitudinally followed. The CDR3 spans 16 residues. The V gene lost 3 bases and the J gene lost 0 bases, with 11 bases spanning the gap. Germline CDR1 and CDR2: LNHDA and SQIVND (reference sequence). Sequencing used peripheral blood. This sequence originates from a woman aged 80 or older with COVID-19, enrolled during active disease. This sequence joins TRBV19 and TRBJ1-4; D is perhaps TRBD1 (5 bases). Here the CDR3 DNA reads TGTGCCAGTAGTATGACGACAGATACAACTAATGAAAAACTGTTTTTT. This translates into CASSMTTDTTNEKLFF.